The table lists the clone carrying this T cell receptor beta chain with a few counts. Germline lookup yields CDR1 SGHTA and CDR2 FQGNSA. V was clipped by 5 bases and J by 4 bases, with 15 bases between them. CDR3 length equals 15 residues. Here immunoSEQ multiplex PCR was the method, and the copy in TCRdb shows in-frame clones only, minus some. The table lists fewer than 11,000 clones, 73% of them singletons, with about 35% in the top ten. The sample belongs to a study of sequential checkpoint blockade in melanoma. Treatment noted: randomized to nivolumab then ipilimumab (arm A) or the reverse (arm B).

The rearrangement links TRBV7-2 to TRBJ1-3, with D possibly matching TRBD1 (5 bases). This clonotype was sampled from a human donor with melanoma. The sample was CD8+ T cells sorted from blood (inferred from file names), taken from a patient given nivolumab and ipilimumab in sequence. The CDR3 loop is CASSISRVSGNTIYF. The CDR3 DNA follows: TGTGCCAGCAGCATAAGCAGGGTGTCCGGAAACACCATATATTTT. The full variable domain, with the rest looked up from reference TRBV7-2 and TRBJ1-3, is GAGVSQSPSNKVTEKGKDVELRCDPISGHTALYWYRQSLGQGLEFLIYFQGNSAPDKSGLPSDRFSAERTGGSVSTLTIQRTQQEDSAVYLCASSISRVSGNTIYFGEGSWLTVV.